These 30 T cell receptor beta chains came from one sample sequenced in a study of blood T cell repertoires in COVID-19. The table came from immunoSEQ multiplex PCR; TCRdb's copy has only in-frame clones and leaves some out. The table records 130,000 to 150,000 clones, roughly four fifths of them present only once. What was sequenced was peripheral blood. These receptors originate from a human donor with acute or convalescent COVID-19. The donor label of this sample is uncertain.

This clone came up once. This chain links TRBV9 with TRBJ1-6; TRBD1 agrees at 10 bases. In germline, CDR1 is SGDLS, CDR2 YYNGEE. Trimming took 4 bases from V and 5 from J; bases not matched to a gene: 9. The CDR3 consists of 17 residues. DNA of the CDR3: TGTGCCAGCAGCACCTCCGGGACAGGGGCTGATAATTCACCCCTCCACTTT. Translating gives CASSTSGTGADNSPLHF.

This sequence joins TRBV7-2 and TRBJ1-5; 9 bases are a match to TRBD1. The CDR3 has 15 residues. Germline-derived CDR1 and CDR2 are SGHTA and FQGNSA. With V trimmed by 4 bases and J by 4 bases, 5 bases remained unmatched. The CDR3 region is CASSSGQGRNQPQHF. CDR3 nucleotide sequence: TGTGCCAGCAGCTCTGGACAGGGGAGGAATCAGCCCCAGCATTTT.

The CDR3 DNA reads TGTGCCAGCATCAGAACCGCGGGACCCTTTTACAATGAGCAGTTCTTC. Translation: CASIRTAGPFYNEQFF. The chain carries TRBV27 and TRBJ2-1; D might be TRBD2 (6 bases). Trimming removed 7 bases from V and 4 bases from J, with 20 bases in between. In germline, CDR1 is MNHEY, CDR2 SMNVEV (reference sequence). The CDR3 loop spans 16 amino acids.

This sequence joins TRBV19 and TRBJ2-3; D not certain. V was shortened by 0 bases and J by 3 bases, with 13 bases between the two germline ends. The CDR3 runs to 16 residues. Germline-derived CDR1 and CDR2 are LNHDA and SQIVND (reference sequence). Here the CDR3 reads CASSIEGSPATDTQYF. In nucleotides, the CDR3 is TGTGCCAGTAGTATAGAGGGCTCCCCGGCTACAGATACGCAGTATTTT.

V gene TRBV29-1 combines with J gene TRBJ1-2; TRBD1 aligns across 9 bases. Germline V lookup: CDR1 SQVTM, CDR2 ANQGSEA. The CDR3 is 12 residues long. J was trimmed by 6 bases and V by 5 bases; bases with no gene match: 4. In DNA form, the CDR3 reads TGCAGCGTTAGGGACAGGGAGGATGGCTACACCTTC. Residues: CSVRDREDGYTF.

The chain has TRBV3-1 (or the pseudogene TRBV3-2) and TRBJ2-1, with a weak D call TRBD1 (6 bases). Trimming removed 5 bases at V and 2 bases at J, with 13 bases between. The CDR3 is 15 residues long. Germline-derived CDR1 and CDR2 are LGHDT and YNNKEL (reference sequence). CDR3 in DNA: TGTGCCAGCAGCAATCCGACAGGAGCCTACAATGAGCAGTTCTTC. It specifies CASSNPTGAYNEQFF.

The sample holds a few counts of this clone. The chain links TRBV3-1 (or the pseudogene TRBV3-2) to TRBJ1-2, with D hard to call. Trimming took off 1 base at V and 7 bases at J, with 16 bases between the two ends. This CDR3 has 15 amino acids. The germline V gene encodes CDR1 LGHDT and CDR2 YNNKEL (reference sequence). In DNA, the CDR3 is TGTGCCAGCAGCCAAGGTTCAGGCCCTCCGAGTGGCTACACCTTC. Amino acids: CASSQGSGPPSGYTF.

This clone occurred once. CDR3 region: CASSPSTGYNSPLHF. For the CDR3, the DNA is TGTGCCAGCTCACCGTCGACAGGGTATAATTCACCCCTCCACTTT. The chain links TRBV18 to TRBJ1-6; 7 bases agree with TRBD1. The CDR3 has 15 amino acids. Germline lookup yields CDR1 KGHSH and CDR2 LQKENI. Germline trimming cut 3 bases from V and 4 bases from J; bases unmatched to any gene: 3.

The chain combines TRBV5-6 with TRBJ1-2; 7 bases fit TRBD1. Germline CDR1 is SGHDT and CDR2 is YYEEEE. With 5 bases clipped from V and 3 bases from J, the junction kept 7 bases outside the gene matches. The CDR3 runs 14 residues. CDR3 protein: CASSLVGQYYGYTF. In DNA form, the CDR3 reads TGTGCCAGCAGTCTAGTGGGACAGTACTATGGCTACACCTTC.

This clone is medium-sized (0.01 to 0.1%). The chain combines TRBV4-1 with TRBJ1-4, with TRBD1 identical over 7 bases. Per germline, CDR1 MGHRA and CDR2 YSYEKL. The CDR3 contains 15 residues. V shed 11 bases, J shed 3 bases, and the junction held 12 bases outside the gene matches. The CDR3 bases are TGCGCCGGGGGACAGCGTGGGGGATCTAATGAAAAACTGTTTTTT. Amino acids: CAGGQRGGSNEKLFF.

The J gene is TRBJ2-5, the V gene TRBV3-1 (or the pseudogene TRBV3-2), with TRBD2 identical over 9 bases. V was clipped by 4 bases and J by 3 bases; unmatched bases: 12. The CDR3 length is 17 residues. Germline V gene sequence: CDR1 LGHDT, CDR2 YNNKEL (reference sequence). CDR3 DNA sequence: TGTGCCAGCAGCCGAAGAATAGGGCTAGCGGGGAAAGAGACCCAGTACTTC. Residues: CASSRRIGLAGKETQYF.

The gene calls are TRBV10-3 and TRBJ1-3; tentatively, D is TRBD1 (5 bases). Trimming pared 2 bases from V and 3 bases from J, leaving 11 bases between. Germline V CDR1 and CDR2: ENHRY, SYGVKD. The CDR3 length is 15 residues. The CDR3 sequence: CAISEQGGVGNTIYF. In DNA, the CDR3 is TGTGCCATCAGTGAGCAGGGAGGTGTTGGAAACACCATATATTTT.

The J gene is TRBJ2-2, the V gene TRBV6-5; D gene unclear. Germline loops: CDR1 MNHEY, CDR2 SVGAGI. The CDR3 has 15 amino acids. With 4 bases removed from V and 3 bases from J, the gap between germline ends came to 12 bases. The CDR3 reads CASSSQAVDTGELFF. For the CDR3, the DNA is TGTGCCAGCAGTTCTCAGGCAGTGGACACCGGGGAGCTGTTTTTT.

The V gene is TRBV5-1, the J gene TRBJ2-2; the D is unclear. This CDR3 comprises 13 residues. Germline V CDR1 and CDR2: SGHRS, YFSETQ. Deletions cut 2 bases from V and 4 bases from J, with 6 bases between. CDR3 DNA: TGCGCCAGCAGCTTCCTTCCCACCGGGGAGCTGTTTTTT. This codes for CASSFLPTGELFF. Filled out from reference TRBV5-1 and TRBJ2-2, the complete variable domain reads KAGVTQTPRYLIKTRGQQVTLSCSPISGHRSVSWYQQTPGQGLQFLFEYFSETQRNKGNFPGRFSGRQFSNSRSEMNVSTLELGDSALYLCASSFLPTGELFFGEGSRLTVL.

This sequence joins TRBV9 and TRBJ2-2, with unresolved D. V was cut by 4 bases and J by 0 bases, with 10 bases left in between. This CDR3 is 15 amino acids long. CDR1 is SGDLS, CDR2 YYNGEE, per germline. The CDR3 loop is CASSPRTSNTGELFF. CDR3 in DNA: TGTGCCAGCAGCCCCCGTACATCGAACACCGGGGAGCTGTTTTTT.

The CDR3 bases are TGTGCCAGCAGCTCGGGTAACGGTGGCTACACCTTC. Protein sequence: CASSSGNGGYTF. The chain couples TRBV5-4 to TRBJ1-2; D remains ambiguous. Trimming stripped 3 bases from V and 7 bases from J, with 10 bases between. CDR1 and CDR2 from the germline V gene are SGHNT and YYREEE (reference sequence). The CDR3 length is 12 residues.

The chain joins TRBV20-1 to TRBJ2-7; D not resolved. Germline CDR1 DFQATT, CDR2 SNEGSKA (reference sequence). The CDR3 contains 11 residues. V lost 0 bases and J 7 bases, leaving 7 bases between the germline ends. The CDR3 spells CSARDSREQYF. CDR3 DNA: TGCAGTGCTAGAGATTCCCGTGAGCAGTACTTC.

V is TRBV30 and J is TRBJ1-4; 7 nucleotides match TRBD1. The CDR3 has 13 amino acids. Germline V gene sequence: CDR1 GTSNPN, CDR2 SVGIG (reference sequence). The V segment lost 6 bases and the J segment 8 bases; nucleotides outside the gene matches: 9. The CDR3, as DNA: TGTGCCTGTCGGGGACAGATAGGGGAAAAACTGTTTTTT. Protein sequence: CACRGQIGEKLFF.

The rearrangement links TRBV5-1 to TRBJ2-7, with a weak D call TRBD2 (6 bases). Germline values: CDR1 SGHRS, CDR2 YFSETQ. The CDR3 length is 15 residues. V was clipped by 4 bases and J by 6 bases, with 20 bases between them. This CDR3 is CASSAGTLRTVEQYF. The DNA of the CDR3 is TGCGCCAGCAGCGCGGGGACTCTCAGGACGGTCGAGCAGTACTTC.

This clone was seen more than once but under ten times. The V gene is TRBV11-2, the J gene TRBJ2-1, with TRBD2 matching over 7 bases. The CDR3 is 15 amino acids. The ends lost 5 bases at V and 6 bases at J; junction bases unmatched: 10. Germline V CDR1 and CDR2: SGHAT, FQNNGV. Here the CDR3 reads CASSTPTSSINEQFF. The CDR3 DNA is TGTGCCAGCAGCACACCGACTAGCTCTATCAATGAGCAGTTCTTC.

The chain joins TRBV30 to TRBJ2-2; D gene ambiguous. Germline V gene sequence: CDR1 GTSNPN, CDR2 SVGIG (reference sequence). V gave up 0 bases and J gave up 2 bases, with 7 bases separating them. This CDR3 spans 14 amino acids. The CDR3: CAWSVSLNTGELFF. The CDR3 DNA reads TGTGCCTGGAGTGTAAGCCTTAACACCGGGGAGCTGTTTTTT.

The J gene is TRBJ2-7, the V gene TRBV7-2; possible D gene TRBD1, 5 bases. Trimming took off 3 bases at V and 3 bases at J, with 15 bases between the two ends. The CDR3 is made up of 15 amino acids. The germline V gene has CDR1 SGHTA and CDR2 FQGNSA. Here the CDR3 reads CASSFTASQGYEQYF. CDR3 nucleotide sequence: TGTGCCAGCAGCTTTACAGCCTCCCAGGGCTACGAGCAGTACTTC.

This chain links TRBV11-1 with TRBJ2-6; perhaps TRBD1 as D (6 bases). The CDR3 runs to 15 residues. V dropped 5 bases and J dropped 3 bases, with 11 bases sitting between them. Looked up from germline, CDR1 is SGHAT and CDR2 is FQDESV (reference sequence). In DNA form, the CDR3 reads TGTGCCAGCAGCGCACAGGGTGGTGGGGCCAACGTCCTGACTTTC. It encodes CASSAQGGGANVLTF.

The CDR3 spells CAWSVRVVGTEAFF. DNA of the CDR3: TGTGCCTGGAGTGTACGGGTTGTTGGAACTGAAGCTTTCTTT. The chain combines TRBV30 with TRBJ1-1; the D is unclear. This CDR3 spans 14 amino acids. CDR1 GTSNPN and CDR2 SVGIG come from the germline V gene (reference sequence). Trimming removed 0 bases from V and 5 bases from J, with 13 bases in between. The whole variable domain, filled in from reference TRBV30 and TRBJ1-1, reads SQTIHQWPATLVQPVGSPLSLECTVEGTSNPNLYWYRQAAGRGLQLLFYSVGIGQISSEVPQNLSASRPQDRQFILSSKKLLLSDSGFYLCAWSVRVVGTEAFFGQGTRLTVV.

Turning to this clone: A clone one base away is much larger, so this may be a read error. This chain uses TRBV7-2 with TRBJ2-7, with TRBD1 as a possible D gene (5 bases). Per germline, CDR1 SGHTA and CDR2 FQGNSA. CDR3 size: 14 residues. V shed 1 base and J shed 0 bases, with 7 bases lying between them. The chain's CDR3 is CASSLGQNSYEQYF. CDR3 nucleotide sequence: TGTGCCAGCAGCTTAGGACAGAACTCCTACGAGCAGTACTTC.

A single count supports this clone. The chain combines TRBV13 with TRBJ2-5; 11 bases agree with TRBD2. After removal of 5 bases from V and 1 base from J, the junction contained 6 bases not matched to a gene. Germline CDR1 PRHDT, CDR2 FYEKMQ (reference sequence). This CDR3 is 16 amino acids long. CDR3 nucleotide sequence: TGTGCCAGCAGCCCCTTCCTAGCGGGGGGCCAAGAGACCCAGTACTTC. Translated, it gives CASSPFLAGGQETQYF.

The J gene is TRBJ1-1, the V gene TRBV7-6, with D perhaps matching TRBD1 (5 bases). V was shortened by 5 bases and J by 5 bases, with 12 bases between the two germline ends. The germline gives CDR1 SGHVS, CDR2 FNYEAQ. This CDR3 has 13 amino acids. The CDR3 loop is CASSPWGETEAFF. DNA for the CDR3: TGTGCCAGCAGCCCTTGGGGCGAGACTGAAGCTTTCTTT. The full variable domain, completed using reference TRBV7-6 and TRBJ1-1, is GAGVSQSPRYKVTKRGQDVALRCDPISGHVSLYWYRQALGQGPEFLTYFNYEAQQDKSGLPNDRFSAERPEGSISTLTIQRTEQRDSAMYRCASSPWGETEAFFGQGTRLTVV.

The chain carries TRBV5-1 and TRBJ1-4; 10 positions agree with TRBD1. V trimming: 0 bases; J trimming: 8 bases; junction bases outside the gene matches: 7. CDR3 size: 16 residues. Germline CDR1 reads SGHRS; CDR2 reads YFSETQ. The CDR3 region is CASSLGGQGMGEKLFF. The CDR3 coding sequence is TGCGCCAGCAGCTTGGGGGGACAGGGGATGGGCGAAAAACTGTTTTTT. Full variable domain (outside the CDR3, taken from reference TRBV5-1 and TRBJ1-4): KAGVTQTPRYLIKTRGQQVTLSCSPISGHRSVSWYQQTPGQGLQFLFEYFSETQRNKGNFPGRFSGRQFSNSRSEMNVSTLELGDSALYLCASSLGGQGMGEKLFFGSGTQLSVL.

V is TRBV7-9 and J is TRBJ1-3, with 7 positions matching TRBD1. The germline V gene has CDR1 SEHNR and CDR2 FQNEAQ (reference sequence). V shed 2 bases and J 8 bases; nucleotides not matched to a gene: 6. There are 14 residues in the CDR3. CDR3 loop: CASSLRGGGHTIYF. The CDR3 bases are TGTGCCAGCAGCTTAAGAGGGGGCGGCCACACCATATATTTT.

This clone was seen more than once but under ten times. The chain carries TRBV5-4 and TRBJ2-5; D is uncertain. The CDR3 runs 15 residues. V was cut by 4 bases and J by 1 base, with 14 bases left in between. CDR1 and CDR2 (germline): SGHNT, YYREEE (reference sequence). The CDR3 nucleotides read TGTGCCAGCAGCGAATGGCCCACCGCCCAAGAGACCCAGTACTTC. Protein: CASSEWPTAQETQYF.